One T cell receptor (beta chain) is described in this entry. This specimen belongs to a study of shared clonotypes between healthy human individuals. About the study: Participating donors consisted of a couple of women and three men aged 18 to 49.

Assay used: immunoSEQ multiplex PCR; TCRdb lists only in-frame clones, some missing. The sample lists roughly 1,500,000 clones, approximately 98.5% occurring once. This receptor was obtained from a man aged 30-40 years in good health. The sequencing sample was made of naive CD4+ T cells sorted from blood. Subset defined: CD45RA+ positively selected.

CDR3 sequence: CASSDHQPQHF. Written as DNA, the CDR3 is TGTGCCAGCAGCGACCATCAGCCCCAGCATTTT. J is TRBJ1-5 and V is TRBV28; D unresolved. Trimming removed 6 bases at V and 5 bases at J, with 5 bases between. Per germline, CDR1 MDHEN and CDR2 SYDVKM. The CDR3 sequence is 11 residues long.